The entry below gives a single T cell receptor beta chain sequence along with its context. Its specificity is not known. The sample originates from a study of cytomegalovirus exposure and HLA in healthy donors. General study results and limits: Follow-up analysis later connected one missense variant in DCLRE1C with trimming of TCR beta V- and J-genes.

The donors were healthy bone marrow donors. This PCR relied on a set of 60 Vbeta primers and 13 Jbeta primers. Libraries were prepared by immunoSEQ multiplex PCR; TCRdb keeps only in-frame clonotypes and omits some of them. The repertoire holds around 130,000 clones, with roughly 80% as singletons. Input material: PBMCs. This clonotype was obtained from a woman aged 55-75 years in good health and CMV-seronegative.

Here the CDR3 reads CASSTGTANTGELFF. In DNA form, the CDR3 reads TGCGCCAGCAGCACCGGGACAGCGAACACCGGGGAGCTGTTTTTT. This chain uses TRBV5-1 with TRBJ2-2; the match to TRBD1 covers 7 bases. Germline CDR1 SGHRS, CDR2 YFSETQ. J gave up 0 bases and V 4 bases, and 3 bases lay outside the gene matches. The CDR3 is 15 residues long.